This paragraph reports one TCR beta chain. Antigen: not known. Distinct nucleotide sequences in the sample also encode this CDR3. This sample is part of a study of beta chain features in type 1 diabetes. Study-wide results and caveats: The VDJ junctions of type 1 diabetes patients carried fewer insertions and more deletions. Among all four CD4+ subsets, Type 1 diabetes patients had TCRB CDR3s that were moderately but significantly shorter. Sequencing of cDNA might inflate the share of cells that strongly express TCR. HLA influence on TCRB rearrangement stayed unresolved here.

CD4+ naive, central memory, regulatory and stem cell-like memory cells were sorted via CD45RO/CCR7/CD25/CD127/CD95/CD27. The germline V and J ends were trimmed by 3 bases and 1 base, with 6 bases remaining between them. CDR1 SNHLY and CDR2 FYNNEI come from the germline V gene. CDR3 length equals 13 residues. Of the isolated RNA, all was reverse transcribed, and so the sequenced material was expressed TCRB transcripts. Clones were sequenced by immunoSEQ multiplex PCR, and TCRdb holds only the in-frame ones, with some missing. The table has hundreds of thousands of clones, over 12% seen once. Specimen: naive CD4+ T cells from blood. This clonotype was sampled from a man aged 18 to 29 with type 1 diabetes. The gene calls are TRBV2 and TRBJ2-5, with D possibly matching TRBD1 (5 bases). CDR3 nucleotides: TGTGCCAGCAGTGAGGGGCTCCAAGAGACCCAGTACTTC. This sequence encodes CASSEGLQETQYF.